This entry describes one T cell receptor beta chain. With 60 Vbeta and 13 Jbeta primers, the PCR was carried out. The method was immunoSEQ multiplex PCR; TCRdb's version includes in-frame clones alone and lacks a portion of them. Of 95,000 to 110,000 clones listed, 60% to 80% were seen once; the top ten hold 4%. There are 18 residues in the CDR3. This sample was included in a study of cytomegalovirus exposure and HLA in healthy donors. These donors counted as nominally healthy when sampled, but unrecorded immune exposures were likely. Sequenced: PBMCs. V gene TRBV1 combines with J gene TRBJ2-2; TRBD2 is the table's D call, not checked against the DNA. TRBV1 is noted as a pseudogene. This TCR came from a man aged 50 to 59 in good health and CMV-seropositive. The CDR3 DNA reads as TGCACCAGCAGCCGCCCGGGACTAGCGGGAGTTTGGGCCGGGGAGCTGTTTTTT. Residues: CTSSRPGLAGVWAGELFF.